These 17 T cell receptor beta chains came from one sample sequenced in a study of blood T cells in healthy people across ages (dated by TCRdb to about 2015). To prepare the library, 5' RACE was applied. Sequencing was carried out with an Illumina HiSeq 2500. The second PCR ran for roughly 7 to 12 cycles and used a J-beta primer mix along with a sample-barcoded 5' primer. Using fastp at Q25 and MiXCR, TCRdb reprocessed the public reads and kept productive beta chains. Each entry merges the rows of one CDR3 protein and shows their most common DNA and genes. The sample data list over 1,500,000 distinct CDR3 sequences, and 40% to 55% of these were observed just once. The top ten clones comprise less than 2.5% of the sample. Specimen: blood. All receptors come from a middle-aged woman in good health.

Only one count was recorded for this clonotype. The V and J genes are TRBV28 and TRBJ2-4; maybe TRBD1 (5 bases). TRBJ2-7 matches the DNA end more closely, so the J call is doubtful. Germline lookup yields CDR1 MDHEN and CDR2 SYDVKM. This CDR3 has 13 residues. Here the CDR3 DNA reads TGTGCCGGCAATACAGGCATCGCCTACGAGCAGTACTTC. It translates to CAGNTGIAYEQYF.

The chain has TRBV5-1 and TRBJ2-5; D may be TRBD1 (5 bases). The CDR3 is made up of 13 amino acids. Trimming took 0 bases from V and 9 from J, leaving 12 bases between them. Germline assignment: CDR1 SGHRS and CDR2 YFSETQ. The CDR3 bases are TGCGCCAGCAGCTTGGAGGGGCGGTGGTCCCAGTACTTC. It yields the protein CASSLEGRWSQYF.

This chain connects TRBV6-6 to TRBJ1-4; D not resolved. This CDR3 comprises 12 residues. Germline V CDR1 and CDR2: MNHNY, SVGAGI (reference sequence). Trimming removed 6 bases from V and 3 bases from J, with 5 bases in between. CDR3 sequence reads: CASREANEKLFF. Written as DNA, the CDR3 is TGTGCCAGCAGGGAGGCTAATGAAAAACTGTTTTTT.

This chain links TRBV12-3 or TRBV12-4 with TRBJ2-1; a possible D gene is TRBD1 (5 bases). V was clipped by 6 bases and J by 0 bases, with 12 bases between them. CDR3 length: 15 amino acids. The CDR3, as DNA: TGTGCCAGCAGACCAGACAGTAGCTCCTACAATGAGCAGTTCTTC. Translating gives CASRPDSSSYNEQFF.

The sample holds a few counts of this clonotype. The V and J genes are TRBV12-3 or TRBV12-4 and TRBJ2-5, with 7 bases aligning to TRBD1. V lost 5 bases to trimming and J lost 5 bases; unmatched junction nucleotides: 5. This CDR3 is 13 amino acids long. This CDR3 reads CASSPQTGETQYF. For the CDR3, the DNA is TGTGCCAGCAGTCCCCAGACAGGGGAGACCCAGTACTTC.

V gene TRBV5-6 combines with J gene TRBJ1-2, with D hard to call. CDR3 size: 15 residues. CDR1 and CDR2 from the germline V gene are SGHDT and YYEEEE. V was pared by 0 bases and J by 2 bases, with 11 bases between. The CDR3 DNA reads as TGTGCCAGCAGCTTGGATACAGTCGAAAACTATGGCTACACCTTC. This encodes CASSLDTVENYGYTF.

The V gene is TRBV20-1, the J gene TRBJ1-5, with no clear D. This CDR3 has 13 amino acids. Germline V CDR1 and CDR2: DFQATT, SNEGSKA (reference sequence). The V and J ends lost 5 bases and 7 bases respectively, with 15 bases between them. CDR3 sequence reads: CSADWRVGQPQHF. CDR3 coding DNA: TGCAGTGCTGATTGGAGGGTCGGGCAGCCCCAGCATTTT.

The chain employs TRBV7-2 and TRBJ2-7; D possibly corresponds to TRBD1 (6 bases). Germline loops: CDR1 SGHTA, CDR2 FQGNSA. This CDR3 comprises 13 residues. V lost 5 bases, J lost 2 bases, and 10 bases lay in between. The CDR3 protein is CASSGQLPYEQYF. For the CDR3, the DNA is TGTGCCAGCAGCGGACAGTTACCCTACGAGCAGTACTTC.

The gene calls are TRBV3-1 and TRBJ1-1; D remains unclear. The CDR3 has 14 amino acids. V shed 1 base and J shed 1 base, with 7 bases lying between them. The germline V gene encodes CDR1 LGHDT and CDR2 YNNKEL (reference sequence). In nucleotides, the CDR3 is TGTGCCAGCAGCCAAGCACCCCGGAACACTGAAGCTTTCTTT. This sequence encodes CASSQAPRNTEAFF.

CDR3 loop: CASSSNEGGQNTQYF. The CDR3 region has the DNA TGTGCCAGCAGCTCGAACGAGGGGGGTCAGAATACGCAGTATTTT. The chain employs TRBV7-8 and TRBJ2-3; possibly TRBD1 or TRBD2 for D (6 bases each). V shed 4 bases and J shed 7 bases, with 18 bases lying between them. CDR1 and CDR2 (germline): SGHVS, FQNEAQ. This CDR3 spans 15 amino acids.

The chain recombines TRBV15 with TRBJ1-2; no definite D call. Trimming took off 0 bases at V and 5 bases at J, with 22 bases between the two ends. The CDR3 runs to 18 residues. The V gene's germline CDR1 is LNHNV and CDR2 YYDKDF (reference sequence). The CDR3 DNA reads as TGTGCCACCAGCAGAGATTTCTCAACAACAGCTTTACATTATGGCTACACCTTC. Protein product: CATSRDFSTTALHYGYTF. The whole variable domain, remainder taken from reference TRBV15 and TRBJ1-2, is DAMVIQNPRYQVTQFGKPVTLSCSQTLNHNVMYWYQQKSSQAPKLLFHYYDKDFNNEADTPDNFQSRRPNTSFCFLDIRSPGLGDTAMYLCATSRDFSTTALHYGYTFGSGTRLTVV.

This clonotype was detected once. The chain uses TRBV5-1 and TRBJ2-3; D is uncertain. Trimming stripped 3 bases from V and 1 base from J, with 12 bases between. Germline loops: CDR1 SGHRS, CDR2 YFSETQ. CDR3 size: 15 residues. The CDR3 bases are TGCGCCAGCAGCTCCCAAGTCGGTGGCACAGATACGCAGTATTTT. It specifies CASSSQVGGTDTQYF.

The sample holds a few counts of this clonotype. The rearrangement uses TRBV27 and TRBJ2-1; 7 nucleotides line up with TRBD1. The V segment lost 7 bases and the J segment 0 bases; nucleotides outside the gene matches: 3. This CDR3 contains 14 residues. Germline V gives CDR1 MNHEY, CDR2 SMNVEV (reference sequence). The CDR3 spells CASNRDSSYNEQFF. CDR3 DNA sequence: TGTGCCAGCAACCGGGACAGCTCCTACAATGAGCAGTTCTTC.

This clonotype was detected a few times. This chain links TRBV7-2 with TRBJ1-5; perhaps TRBD1 as D (5 bases). Germline CDR1 reads SGHTA; CDR2 reads FQGNSA. The CDR3 length is 15 residues. V shed 0 bases and J shed 5 bases, with 11 bases lying between them. CDR3 nucleotide sequence: TGTGCCAGCAGCTTAGCGAGCAGGGTTGATCAGCCCCAGCATTTT. As protein: CASSLASRVDQPQHF.

The CDR3 DNA follows: TGCGCCAGCAGCTTGGAACTTGGGGCGTACAATGAGCAGTTCTTC. Translation gives CASSLELGAYNEQFF. The V and J genes are TRBV5-1 and TRBJ2-1; D may be TRBD1 (5 bases). V lost 0 bases and J lost 4, with 11 bases in between. In germline, CDR1 is SGHRS, CDR2 YFSETQ. The length of the CDR3 is 15 residues.

There are many counts of this clonotype. The chain couples TRBV24-1 to TRBJ2-7; D might be TRBD1 (5 bases). The CDR3 length is 13 residues. The germline V gene has CDR1 KGHDR and CDR2 SFDVKD. V was trimmed by 3 bases and J by 3 bases, leaving 8 bases between them. CDR3 sequence reads: CATSDQGSYEQYF. The DNA of the CDR3 is TGTGCCACCAGTGATCAGGGAAGCTACGAGCAGTACTTC.

The chain uses TRBV29-1 and TRBJ1-2; 10 positions match TRBD1. Germline values: CDR1 SQVTM, CDR2 ANQGSEA. Unmatched junction bases numbered 6, after V lost 4 bases and J lost 7 bases. The CDR3 length is 13 residues. The CDR3 loop is CSVGGGTGVGYTF. In nucleotides, the CDR3 is TGCAGCGTTGGAGGTGGGACAGGGGTTGGCTACACCTTC.